Reported below is one T cell receptor (beta chain). The specificity of this receptor is unknown. There are no base qualities to consult, and no much larger clone falls within one base. Whole blood was collected in K2EDTA tubes by collaborating institutions according to the institutions' own protocols. For TCRbeta analysis, collaborators shipped samples in one of three forms: frozen whole blood, isolated PBMCs, or DNA extracted from either of those sample types. This sample is drawn from a study of blood T cell repertoires in COVID-19 (TCRdb year 2020). For the study in its entirety: Samples covering the acute and convalescent phases of COVID-19 were provided by collaborators in the United States, Italy and Spain. The material from the prospective study consisted of cDNA or gDNA derived from T cells, B-cell-depleted T cells, or PBMCs. Subjects who had been exposed to COVID-19, were actively infected with it, or had recovered from it provided the deeply sampled blood TCRbeta repertoires that made up the dataset. The repertoires were released in a freely available public database meant as a resource for research on the immune response to SARS-CoV-2. The samples were drawn from two sources: the first 160 participants of the ongoing ImmuneRACE study, and 1,200 or so subjects contributed by 6 global collaborators. A de-identified subject ID, COVID-19 status, age in years and sex were almost always included in the sample metadata. HLA class I and class II types, where available, came from metadata supplied by the sample provider rather than from assay-based typing. Overall study outcomes, separate from this receptor: How much clinical and demographic metadata was included differed by source and by participant, and the metadata was provided uncurated.

TCRbeta CDR3 regions were amplified from genomic DNA by means of the immunoSEQ Assay, a bias-controlled multiplex PCR. The original pipeline was this. Within the assay, amplification of reference gene primers was used to estimate how many nucleated cells each sample contained. To quantify the absolute abundance of each unique TCRbeta CDR3 rearrangement, sequence reads were collapsed and filtered. For each sample, productive Simpson clonality was calculated by taking the square root of Simpson's diversity index across productive rearrangements. Not all clones reach the TCRdb copy of this immuneACCESS table, which keeps in-frame sequences only. Checked studies attribute under half of the gap to unresolved V genes and leave the rest unexplained. The DNA was the basis for D and trimming; V, J and clone size are from that table. This sample is represented by 100,000 to 150,000 clones; around 89% of them were singletons. In total, the top ten clones hold less than 2.5% of the sample.

Based on the germline V gene, the CDR1 and CDR2 sequences are SGHRS and YFSETQ. V and J are trimmed by 0 bases and 5 bases, and the gene matches miss 6 bases of the junction. Measured from the cysteine to the phenylalanine, the CDR3 is 15 residues long. The kept DNA is CDR3 alone, 45 bases in frame from the first base. Material for sequencing was peripheral blood. The receptor comes from a man aged 65 to 85 with active COVID-19. This chain is built from TRBV5-1 and TRBJ1-1, with 8 central nucleotides matching TRBD1. The encoded CDR3 is CASSLVGQGGTEAFF. The nucleotide sequence is TGCGCCAGCAGCTTGGTCGGACAGGGAGGGACTGAAGCTTTCTTT. The CDR3, completed at both ends by the reference TRBV5-1 and TRBJ1-1 genes, gives the full variable domain KAGVTQTPRYLIKTRGQQVTLSCSPISGHRSVSWYQQTPGQGLQFLFEYFSETQRNKGNFPGRFSGRQFSNSRSEMNVSTLELGDSALYLCASSLVGQGGTEAFFGQGTRLTVV.